This T cell receptor (beta chain) emerged from a study of blood T cell repertoires in COVID-19. Study background: Samples came from the United States, Italy and Spain, spanning acute and convalescent COVID-19. T cells, B-cell-depleted T cells, or PBMCs supplied cDNA or gDNA.

Trimming took 4 bases from V and 6 from J; bases not matched to a gene: 8. This CDR3 has 16 amino acids. Germline V lookup: CDR1 MGHRA, CDR2 YSYEKL. Original processing notes: Cell counts per sample came from amplifying reference gene primers. Clones were sequenced by immunoSEQ multiplex PCR, and TCRdb holds only the in-frame ones, with some missing. D and trimming come from the DNA, and the V and J calls and clone size come from that table. The data show more than 250,000 clones, with around 88% seen just once and about 1.2% held by the top ten. The source material was peripheral blood. This sequence joins TRBV4-1 and TRBJ1-5; 11 positions match TRBD1. This sequence was found in a woman aged 50 to 60 with acute or convalescent COVID-19. The CDR3 sequence: CASSPSDRGLGQPQHF. The CDR3 DNA reads TGCGCCAGCAGCCCCTCGGACAGGGGGCTTGGTCAGCCCCAGCATTTT.